What follows are 22 T cell receptor beta chains derived from one specimen sequenced in a study of TIL therapy for anti-PD-1-resistant metastatic lung cancer. Sequencing used immunoSEQ v3. Sequencing was performed with immunoSEQ multiplex PCR; in TCRdb, only in-frame clones are kept and a portion is missing. The table lists approximately 47,000 clones, 80% to 90% of them singletons, with approximately 5.1% in the top ten. Specified time point: pre-treatment sample, taken before nivolumab and TIL therapy. The specimen was blood, collected at baseline. Every receptor here comes from a person aged 25 to 85 with non-small cell lung cancer.

CDR3 DNA: TGTGCCAGATCCCCCAAGGAGATCCATGAGCAGTTCTTC. Translated, it gives CARSPKEIHEQFF. This chain links TRBV28 with TRBJ2-1; D not certain. Trimming removed 9 bases from V and 8 bases from J, with 17 bases in between. Germline lookup yields CDR1 MDHEN and CDR2 SYDVKM. The CDR3 is 13 residues long.

The V gene is TRBV28, the J gene TRBJ1-1, with a possible D match to TRBD1 (6 bases). The germline V and J ends were trimmed by 6 bases and 3 bases, with 14 bases remaining between them. This CDR3 comprises 14 residues. CDR1 is MDHEN, CDR2 SYDVKM, per germline. The CDR3 bases are TGTGCCAGCAGCCTAGGACAGCTATACACTGAAGCTTTCTTT. Amino acids: CASSLGQLYTEAFF.

The chain joins TRBV7-9 to TRBJ2-2; the D call may be TRBD1 or TRBD2 (5 bases each). The CDR3 extends over 15 amino acids. Germline values: CDR1 SEHNR, CDR2 FQNEAQ (reference sequence). Trimming cost V 3 bases and J 0 bases, with 8 bases left between them. CDR3 sequence: CASSLGEANTGELFF. As DNA, the CDR3 is TGTGCCAGCAGCTTGGGGGAAGCGAACACCGGGGAGCTGTTTTTT.

The chain recombines TRBV28 with TRBJ2-1; D is uncertain. The CDR3 loop spans 12 amino acids. Germline CDR1 and CDR2: MDHEN and SYDVKM. V was pared by 7 bases and J by 2 bases, with 6 bases between. CDR3 residues: CASKGPYNEQFF. CDR3 sequence (DNA): TGTGCCAGCAAGGGCCCCTACAATGAGCAGTTCTTC.

The chain recombines TRBV28 with TRBJ2-7; 9 bases map to TRBD1. The CDR3 contains 15 residues. Trimming took 5 bases from V and 3 from J; bases not matched to a gene: 8. In germline, CDR1 is MDHEN, CDR2 SYDVKM. In DNA form, the CDR3 reads TGTGCCAGCAGTCCAGGGACAGGGTTCAACTACGAGCAGTACTTC. It translates to CASSPGTGFNYEQYF.

This chain connects TRBV5-1 to TRBJ1-6; the D is unclear. Per the germline V gene, CDR1 is SGHRS and CDR2 is YFSETQ. The V end was cut by 0 bases, the J end by 0 bases, with 7 bases between. This CDR3 region has 16 residues. The CDR3 DNA reads TGCGCCAGCAGCTTGGAAGGGAGCTCCTATAATTCACCCCTCCACTTT. This sequence encodes CASSLEGSSYNSPLHF.

The genes are TRBV5-1 and TRBJ1-1; a possible D gene is TRBD1 (5 bases). The V end was cut by 4 bases, the J end by 0 bases, with 10 bases between. Germline CDR1 reads SGHRS; CDR2 reads YFSETQ. The CDR3 runs to 14 residues. The CDR3, as DNA: TGCGCCAGCAGCGTCGACAGAATGAACACTGAAGCTTTCTTT. This gives the protein CASSVDRMNTEAFF.

The chain carries TRBV20-1 and TRBJ1-1, with 10 bases that match TRBD1. V lost 6 bases to trimming and J lost 8 bases; unmatched junction nucleotides: 3. Germline lookup yields CDR1 DFQATT and CDR2 SNEGSKA (reference sequence). The CDR3 contains 11 residues. The CDR3 region has the DNA TGCAGTGCCCCGGGACAGGGGGAAGCTTTCTTT. Encoded protein: CSAPGQGEAFF.

The chain employs TRBV7-6 and TRBJ2-2, with a weak D call TRBD2 (5 bases). Germline values: CDR1 SGHVS, CDR2 FNYEAQ. With 3 bases removed from V and 0 bases from J, the gap between germline ends came to 8 bases. The CDR3 contains 15 residues. The CDR3 here is CASSFPGANTGELFF. CDR3 coding DNA: TGTGCCAGCAGCTTCCCCGGGGCGAACACCGGGGAGCTGTTTTTT.

This sequence joins TRBV30 and TRBJ1-5; D uncertain. Germline values: CDR1 GTSNPN, CDR2 SVGIG (reference sequence). CDR3 length equals 14 residues. The germline V and J ends were trimmed by 5 bases and 9 bases, with 20 bases remaining between them. This chain's CDR3 is CAWSPDGPRRPQHF. CDR3 nucleotides: TGTGCCTGGTCCCCCGACGGGCCCCGGCGGCCCCAGCATTTT.

The chain combines TRBV7-8 with TRBJ2-6; D tentatively reads TRBD1 or TRBD2 (5 bases each). CDR3 length equals 14 residues. Germline V gene lookup returns CDR1 SGHVS and CDR2 FQNEAQ. V was trimmed by 11 bases and J by 2 bases, leaving 13 bases between them. CDR3 loop: CAWGTVAGANVLTF. CDR3 bases: TGTGCCTGGGGGACGGTGGCTGGGGCCAACGTCCTGACTTTC.

V gene TRBV3-1 (or the pseudogene TRBV3-2) combines with J gene TRBJ1-4, with D unclear. The germline CDR1 and CDR2 sequences are LGHDT and YNNKEL (reference sequence). The CDR3 is made up of 15 amino acids. Trimming pared 1 base from V and 0 bases from J, leaving 6 bases between. CDR3 nucleotide sequence: TGTGCCAGCAGCCAAGGTTCATCAACTAATGAAAAACTGTTTTTT. This sequence encodes CASSQGSSTNEKLFF.

The chain combines TRBV2 with TRBJ2-5; no clear D. The CDR3 has 12 amino acids. The V gene lost 1 base and the J gene lost 5 bases, with 5 bases spanning the gap. Germline V CDR1 and CDR2: SNHLY, FYNNEI. The CDR3 region has the DNA TGTGCCAGCAGTGAAGGATCGGAGACCCAGTACTTC. The encoded protein is CASSEGSETQYF.

The rearrangement joins TRBV2 to TRBJ2-1; D not certain. The CDR3 has 10 amino acids. Germline CDR1 and CDR2: SNHLY and FYNNEI. V gave up 6 bases and J gave up 12 bases, with 9 bases separating them. CDR3 loop: CASRPPGQFF. CDR3 nucleotides: TGTGCCAGCAGGCCCCCGGGGCAGTTCTTC.

This clone was observed a single time. The chain combines TRBV18 with TRBJ2-1; D could derive from TRBD1 or TRBD2 (6 bases each). Germline-derived CDR1 and CDR2 are KGHSH and LQKENI. The CDR3 spans 15 residues. The V end was cut by 0 bases, the J end by 7 bases, with 13 bases between. CDR3 region: CASSPPGGGANEQFF. For the CDR3, the DNA is TGTGCCAGCTCACCACCGGGGGGCGGCGCGAATGAGCAGTTCTTC. Full variable domain (rest looked up from reference TRBV18 and TRBJ2-1): NAGVMQNPRHLVRRRGQEARLRCSPMKGHSHVYWYRQLPEEGLKFMVYLQKENIIDESGMPKERFSAEFPKEGPSILRIQQVVRGDSAAYFCASSPPGGGANEQFFGPGTRLTVL.

This clone appeared once. This chain links TRBV4-2 with TRBJ1-2; tentatively, D is TRBD1 (5 bases). Germline loops: CDR1 LGHNA, CDR2 YNFKEQ. The CDR3 is 16 amino acids. Trimming pared 3 bases from V and 8 bases from J, leaving 22 bases between. In DNA, the CDR3 is TGTGCCAGCAGCCAGAGTACAGGCGTCAATGCTCGGGGCTACACCTTC. This sequence encodes CASSQSTGVNARGYTF.

J is TRBJ1-2 and V is TRBV28, with TRBD1 matching over 11 bases. Germline-derived CDR1 and CDR2 are MDHEN and SYDVKM. There are 14 residues in the CDR3. The V and J ends lost 6 bases and 5 bases, in that order; junction bases with no gene match: 5. CDR3 protein: CASRRDRGNYGYTF. As DNA, the CDR3 is TGTGCCAGCAGGCGGGACAGGGGGAATTATGGCTACACCTTC.

The rearrangement uses TRBV6-2 or TRBV6-3 and TRBJ2-7; 10 bases line up with TRBD2. The ends lost 2 bases at V and 0 bases at J; junction bases unmatched: 4. Germline loops: CDR1 MNHEY, CDR2 SVGEGT. The CDR3 runs 16 residues. The CDR3 here is CASSYGLAEPSYEQYF. In nucleotides, the CDR3 is TGTGCCAGCAGTTACGGACTAGCGGAGCCCTCCTACGAGCAGTACTTC.

The chain joins TRBV30 to TRBJ2-2, with no clear D. The germline V gene has CDR1 GTSNPN and CDR2 SVGIG (reference sequence). The CDR3 runs to 14 residues. V lost 3 bases, J lost 0 bases, and 8 bases lay in between. CDR3 region: CAWSPLTNTGELFF. In DNA form, the CDR3 reads TGTGCCTGGAGCCCACTTACGAACACCGGGGAGCTGTTTTTT.

V gene TRBV7-2 combines with J gene TRBJ1-4; the match to TRBD1 covers 8 bases. Germline V gives CDR1 SGHTA, CDR2 FQGNSA. Unmatched junction bases numbered 2, after V lost 4 bases and J lost 1 base. This CDR3 has 15 amino acids. CDR3 in amino acids: CASSSGQGTNEKLFF. Written as DNA, the CDR3 is TGTGCCAGCAGCTCCGGACAGGGAACTAATGAAAAACTGTTTTTT.

The chain uses TRBV6-2 or TRBV6-3 and TRBJ2-7; no definite D call. V dropped 2 bases and J dropped 5 bases, with 4 bases sitting between them. Germline values: CDR1 MNHEY, CDR2 SVGEGT. The CDR3 is 11 residues long. The CDR3 reads CASSYIHEQYF. The CDR3 nucleotides are TGTGCCAGCAGTTACATCCACGAGCAGTACTTC.

The chain combines TRBV24-1 with TRBJ1-2; a weak D match, TRBD1 (5 bases). This CDR3 has 15 residues. Germline V CDR1 and CDR2: KGHDR, SFDVKD. Trimming took off 4 bases at V and 7 bases at J, with 18 bases between the two ends. CDR3 sequence: CATSDGTASGSGYTF. CDR3 sequence (DNA): TGTGCCACCAGTGACGGGACCGCTTCAGGGAGTGGCTACACCTTC.